This T cell receptor beta chain originates from a study of radiation and T cells in renal cell carcinoma. General study results and limits: In blood, top tumor clones expanded by 2 weeks, shrinking by 4.

Described time point: baseline pretreatment blood. Treatment indicated: 15 Gy SBRT to primary tumor, nephrectomy 4 weeks later. With respect to this clone: Its antigen is currently unknown.

Method: immunoSEQ multiplex PCR; TCRdb's copy keeps in-frame clones and lacks some. The table lists 130,000 or so clones, 88% of them singletons, with around 11% in the top ten. Germline-derived CDR1 and CDR2 are SEHNR and FQNEAQ (reference sequence). V was pared by 3 bases and J by 3 bases, with 6 bases between. This CDR3 comprises 13 residues. This sequence joins TRBV7-9 and TRBJ1-5; D is uncertain. The receptor comes from a woman in her fifties or sixties with renal cell carcinoma. Sequencing was performed on blood, taken from a patient whose treatment included radiotherapy and nephrectomy. The CDR3 coding sequence is TGTGCCAGCAGCTTTGGGGTCAATCAGCCCCAGCATTTT. Its translation is CASSFGVNQPQHF.